Sequencing of this TCR beta chain was carried out in a study of blood T cell repertoires in COVID-19. The CDR3 consists of 14 residues. Trimming took off 6 bases at V and 5 bases at J, with 16 bases between the two ends. Looked up from germline, CDR1 is SNHLY and CDR2 is FYNNEI. Original processing notes: From reference gene primer amplification, estimates of nucleated cell counts were derived. The protocol was immunoSEQ multiplex PCR, while the TCRdb copy is restricted to in-frame clones and leaves out a portion. V and J calls and clone size follow that table, whereas D and trimming were derived from the DNA. The sample lists under 130,000 clones; about 75% were seen once.

This clonotype was obtained from an older woman with acute or convalescent COVID-19. The source material was peripheral blood. The gene calls are TRBV2 and TRBJ1-1; D is uncertain. DNA of the CDR3: TGTGCCAGCAGGATCACGGTAAATCCTACTGAAGCTTTCTTT. Its translation is CASRITVNPTEAFF.